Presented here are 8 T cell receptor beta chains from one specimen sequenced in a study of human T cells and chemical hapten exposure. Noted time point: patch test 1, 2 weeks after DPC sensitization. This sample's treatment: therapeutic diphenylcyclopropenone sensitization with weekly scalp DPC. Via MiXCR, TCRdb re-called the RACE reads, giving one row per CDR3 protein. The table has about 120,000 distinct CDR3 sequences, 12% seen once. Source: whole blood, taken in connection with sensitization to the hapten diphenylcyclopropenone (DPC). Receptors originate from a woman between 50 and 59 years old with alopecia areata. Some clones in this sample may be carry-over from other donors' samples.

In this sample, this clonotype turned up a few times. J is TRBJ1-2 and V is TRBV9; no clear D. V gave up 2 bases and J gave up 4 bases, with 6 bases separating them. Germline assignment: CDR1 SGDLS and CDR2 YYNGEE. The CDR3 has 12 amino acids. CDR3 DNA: TGTGCCAGCAGCGTGGAGGGCTATGGCTACACCTTC. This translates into CASSVEGYGYTF.

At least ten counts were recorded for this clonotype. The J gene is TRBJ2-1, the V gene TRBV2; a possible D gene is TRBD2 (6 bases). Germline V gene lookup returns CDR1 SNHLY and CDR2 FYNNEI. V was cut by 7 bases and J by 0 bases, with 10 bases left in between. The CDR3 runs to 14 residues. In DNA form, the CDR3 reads TGTGCCAGCAAGGACTATCACTCCTACAATGAGCAGTTCTTC. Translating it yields CASKDYHSYNEQFF.

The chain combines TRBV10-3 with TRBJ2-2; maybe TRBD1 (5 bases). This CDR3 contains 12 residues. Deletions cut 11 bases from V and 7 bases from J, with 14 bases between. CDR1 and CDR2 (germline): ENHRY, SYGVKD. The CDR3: CAPQERSGELFF. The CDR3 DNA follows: TGTGCCCCACAGGAACGTAGCGGGGAGCTGTTTTTT.

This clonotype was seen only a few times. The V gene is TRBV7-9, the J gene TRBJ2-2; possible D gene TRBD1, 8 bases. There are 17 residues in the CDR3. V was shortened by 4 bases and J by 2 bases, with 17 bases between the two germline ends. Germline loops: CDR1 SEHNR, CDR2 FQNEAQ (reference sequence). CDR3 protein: CASSSGGTGVNTGELFF. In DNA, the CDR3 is TGTGCCAGCAGCTCCGGGGGGACAGGAGTAAACACCGGGGAGCTGTTTTTT.

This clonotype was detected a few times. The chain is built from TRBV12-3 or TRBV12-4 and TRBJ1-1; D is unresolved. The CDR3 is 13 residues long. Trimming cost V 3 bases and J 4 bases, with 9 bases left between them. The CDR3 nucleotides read TGTGCCAGCAGTTTCCCGTGGGGCACTGAAGCTTTCTTT. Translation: CASSFPWGTEAFF.

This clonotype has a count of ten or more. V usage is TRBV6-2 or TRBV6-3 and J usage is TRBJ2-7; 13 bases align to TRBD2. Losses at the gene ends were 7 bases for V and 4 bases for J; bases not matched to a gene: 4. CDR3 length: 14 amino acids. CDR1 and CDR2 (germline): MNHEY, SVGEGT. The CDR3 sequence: CASTGTSGNYEQYF. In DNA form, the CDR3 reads TGTGCCAGCACCGGGACTAGCGGGAATTACGAGCAGTACTTC.

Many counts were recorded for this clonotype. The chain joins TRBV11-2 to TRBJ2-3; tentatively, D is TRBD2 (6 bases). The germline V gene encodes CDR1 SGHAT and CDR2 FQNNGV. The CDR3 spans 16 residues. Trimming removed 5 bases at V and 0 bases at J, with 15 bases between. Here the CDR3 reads CASSPTRLGSTDTQYF. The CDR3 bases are TGTGCCAGCAGCCCGACTAGGTTGGGAAGCACAGATACGCAGTATTTT.

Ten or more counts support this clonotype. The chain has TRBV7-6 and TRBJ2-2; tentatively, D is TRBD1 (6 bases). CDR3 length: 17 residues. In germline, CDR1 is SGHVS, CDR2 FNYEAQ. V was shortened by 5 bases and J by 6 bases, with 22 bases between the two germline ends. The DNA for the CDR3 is TGTGCCAGCAGCAGGGGGACCCCGCAGTTCGGGGCCGGGGAGCTGTTTTTT. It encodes CASSRGTPQFGAGELFF.